The 25 T cell receptor beta chains below all came from one sample that was sequenced in a study of vaccination and CD4 T cells after COVID-19. Documented treatment: 10-day PBMC culture with coronavirus spike peptide pools or control peptides (ViraFEST assay). No antigen has been identified for these receptors. Cultured CD4+ T cell DNA underwent sequencing with the Oncomine TCR Beta short-read assay. TCRdb re-called the PCR reads with MiXCR, one entry per CDR3 protein. The table has 9,500 to 15,000 distinct CDR3 sequences, approximately 58% seen once. Sequencing used CD4+ T cells from blood, cultured in vitro. The receptors derive from a human donor who had recovered from COVID-19.

The rearrangement links TRBV28 to TRBJ1-6; D is undetermined. The CDR3 is made up of 13 amino acids. CDR1 and CDR2 (germline): MDHEN, SYDVKM. Trimming pared 8 bases from V and 6 bases from J, leaving 11 bases between. CDR3 protein: CASAKGPNSPLHF. CDR3 bases: TGTGCCAGCGCTAAAGGGCCTAATTCACCCCTCCACTTT.

This clonotype showed up just once. The chain links TRBV7-3 to TRBJ2-5; 9 positions match TRBD2. After removal of 5 bases from V and 4 bases from J, the junction contained 2 bases not matched to a gene. Per the germline V gene, CDR1 is SGHTA and CDR2 is FQGTGA. The CDR3 contains 13 residues. CDR3 coding DNA: TGTGCCAGCAGCACACTAGCGGGAGAGACCCAGTACTTC. This gives the protein CASSTLAGETQYF.

This chain uses TRBV12-3 or TRBV12-4 with TRBJ1-2; no clear D. The CDR3 length is 12 residues. The germline V and J ends were trimmed by 5 bases and 1 base, with 5 bases remaining between them. The CDR3: CASSASNYGYTF. For the CDR3, the DNA is TGTGCCAGCAGTGCAAGTAACTATGGCTACACCTTC.

The CDR3 loop is CSPKAGPTYEQYF. Here the CDR3 DNA reads TGCAGCCCTAAAGCGGGACCCACCTACGAGCAGTACTTC. The chain carries TRBV20-1 and TRBJ2-7; 7 bases fit TRBD2. The CDR3 totals 13 residues. Germline V gene lookup returns CDR1 DFQATT and CDR2 SNEGSKA (reference sequence).

The chain is built from TRBV21-1 and TRBJ2-4; the table's D call TRBD1 went unverified against the DNA. TRBV21-1 is a documented pseudogene. The length of the CDR3 is 16 residues. The CDR3 sequence is CASSKSPRGSKNIQYF. DNA for the CDR3: TGTGCCAGCAGCAAAAGCCCAAGGGGATCCAAAAACATTCAGTACTTC.

J is TRBJ2-7 and V is TRBV20-1; 12 bases line up with TRBD2. The V gene's germline CDR1 is DFQATT and CDR2 SNEGSKA (reference sequence). The CDR3 totals 16 residues. After removal of 0 bases from V and 2 bases from J, the junction contained 5 bases not matched to a gene. The CDR3 loop reads CSARDWTSGTTYEQYF. CDR3 coding DNA: TGCAGTGCTAGAGATTGGACTAGCGGGACCACCTACGAGCAGTACTTC.

V and J are TRBV28 and TRBJ2-2, with TRBD1 matching over 9 bases. Germline V lookup: CDR1 MDHEN, CDR2 SYDVKM. Unmatched junction bases numbered 10, after V lost 6 bases and J lost 5 bases. This CDR3 region has 16 residues. The CDR3 nucleotides are TGTGCCAGCAGGCCACGAGGGACAGGGATGACCGGGGAGCTGTTTTTT. Translated: CASRPRGTGMTGELFF.

J is TRBJ2-5 and V is TRBV5-1, with D maybe TRBD1 (6 bases). CDR3 length: 15 amino acids. Germline CDR1 reads SGHRS; CDR2 reads YFSETQ. Trimming shortened V by 4 bases and J by 0 bases, and 13 bases separated the two germline ends. The DNA of the CDR3 is TGCGCCAGCAGCGGGGGCCAGGGCTACCAAGAGACCCAGTACTTC. It specifies CASSGGQGYQETQYF.

The rearrangement links TRBV7-9 to TRBJ2-1; D unresolved. The CDR3 has 12 amino acids. V was clipped by 4 bases and J by 3 bases, with 4 bases between them. The germline CDR1 and CDR2 sequences are SEHNR and FQNEAQ (reference sequence). CDR3 nucleotide sequence: TGTGCCAGCAGCTCCCACTACAATGAGCAGTTCTTC. Encoded protein: CASSSHYNEQFF. Supplemented by reference TRBV7-9 and TRBJ2-1, the full variable domain reads DTGVSQNPRHKITKRGQNVTFRCDPISEHNRLYWYRQTLGQGPEFLTYFQNEAQLEKSRLLSDRFSAERPKGSFSTLEIQRTEQGDSAMYLCASSSHYNEQFFGPGTRLTVL.

The rearrangement joins TRBV15 to TRBJ1-2; no definite D call. The germline V gene has CDR1 LNHNV and CDR2 YYDKDF (reference sequence). Deletions cut 1 base from V and 1 base from J, with 1 base between. CDR3 size: 12 residues. In DNA, the CDR3 is TGTGCCACCAGCAGAGTTAACTATGGCTACACCTTC. Amino acid sequence: CATSRVNYGYTF.

The chain joins TRBV25-1 to TRBJ2-1; 8 bases agree with TRBD1. Germline loops: CDR1 MGHDK, CDR2 SYGVNS. The CDR3 length is 13 residues. With 11 bases clipped from V and 1 base from J, the junction kept 4 bases outside the gene matches. CDR3 residues: CAAGGGSYNEQFF. DNA for the CDR3: TGTGCCGCAGGGGGCGGTTCCTACAATGAGCAGTTCTTC.

By share, this clonotype ranks as large. V gene TRBV20-1 combines with J gene TRBJ2-3; D not certain. This CDR3 region has 12 residues. Germline loops: CDR1 DFQATT, CDR2 SNEGSKA (reference sequence). The ends were cut back, 3 bases at V and 2 bases at J, with 6 bases in the middle. The CDR3 region is CSASPTTDTQYF. The CDR3 bases are TGCAGTGCTAGTCCAACCACAGATACGCAGTATTTT.

V usage is TRBV7-2 and J usage is TRBJ2-4, with 9 nucleotides matching TRBD1. V trimming: 1 base; J trimming: 7 bases; junction bases outside the gene matches: 5. From germline, CDR1 is SGHTA and CDR2 FQGNSA. CDR3 length: 15 amino acids. The CDR3, as DNA: TGTGCCAGCAGCTTAGTGTGGGACAGGGCTAACATTCAGTACTTC. Translating gives CASSLVWDRANIQYF.

The J gene is TRBJ1-4, the V gene TRBV20-1; no definite D call. CDR3 length: 11 amino acids. V was trimmed by 3 bases and J by 5 bases, leaving 4 bases between them. Germline CDR1 and CDR2: DFQATT and SNEGSKA (reference sequence). The CDR3 bases are TGCAGTGCTAGGCGAAATGAAAAACTGTTTTTT. Residues: CSARRNEKLFF.

This sequence joins TRBV4-2 and TRBJ2-7, with a tentative D call TRBD2 (6 bases). The CDR3 is 16 residues long. Germline V lookup: CDR1 LGHNA, CDR2 YNFKEQ. The V end was cut by 4 bases, the J end by 6 bases, with 22 bases between. The CDR3 protein is CASSRKVSRDFFEQYF. The CDR3 DNA follows: TGTGCCAGCAGCCGAAAGGTATCCAGGGACTTTTTCGAGCAGTACTTC.

V is TRBV28 and J is TRBJ1-5, with D tentatively TRBD1 (6 bases). V shed 4 bases and J shed 6 bases, with 16 bases lying between them. The germline CDR1 and CDR2 sequences are MDHEN and SYDVKM. This CDR3 has 15 amino acids. DNA for the CDR3: TGTGCCAGCAGTTCGGTGGCGGGGGCCGTTCAGCCCCAGCATTTT. The encoded protein is CASSSVAGAVQPQHF.

The sample holds a few counts of this clonotype. Mismatch with germline at one junction end may stem from a read error. The chain employs TRBV20-1 and TRBJ1-2; D may be TRBD1 (5 bases). CDR3 size: 14 residues. The germline CDR1 and CDR2 sequences are DFQATT and SNEGSKA (reference sequence). The CDR3: CSASAGSRNDGYTF. The CDR3 region has the DNA TGCAGTGCTAGTGCAGGGAGTCGTAACGATGGCTACACCTTC.

This chain uses TRBV27 with TRBJ2-3; tentative D call: TRBD2 (5 bases). Germline CDR1 MNHEY, CDR2 SMNVEV (reference sequence). V lost 3 bases to trimming and J lost 1 base, with 11 bases between them. The CDR3 sequence is 15 residues long. CDR3 amino acids: CASSFRGFRTDTQYF. In DNA, the CDR3 is TGTGCCAGCAGTTTTCGGGGTTTTCGCACAGATACGCAGTATTTT.

This clonotype showed up just once. The V and J genes are TRBV30 and TRBJ2-7, with TRBD1 as a possible D gene (6 bases). This CDR3 comprises 14 residues. V was trimmed by 1 base and J by 6 bases, leaving 16 bases between them. Per germline, CDR1 GTSNPN and CDR2 SVGIG (reference sequence). The DNA of the CDR3 is TGTGCCTGGAGTGACGGACAGCCCAGCCCCGAGCAGTACTTC. It encodes CAWSDGQPSPEQYF.

This chain links TRBV6-1 with TRBJ2-7; 9 bases are a match to TRBD2. The V gene's germline CDR1 is MNHNS and CDR2 SASEGT. This CDR3 has 14 residues. V lost 6 bases and J lost 0; bases outside the gene matches: 3. The CDR3 DNA reads TGTGCCAGCAGGCTAGCGGGAAACTCCTACGAGCAGTACTTC. Protein: CASRLAGNSYEQYF.

The gene calls are TRBV21-1 and TRBJ2-7; whether TRBD2, the table's D call, matches the DNA was not checked. TRBV21-1 is tagged as a pseudogene. This CDR3 is 15 amino acids long. The CDR3 spells CASSKTVVPSYEQYF. The CDR3 DNA sequence: TGTGCCAGCAGCAAAACAGTAGTCCCATCCTACGAGCAGTACTTC.

V gene TRBV5-1 combines with J gene TRBJ2-2; D gene uncertain. Germline V gene lookup returns CDR1 SGHRS and CDR2 YFSETQ. V was trimmed by 6 bases and J by 0 bases, leaving 15 bases between them. The CDR3 runs 16 residues. The CDR3 nucleotides read TGCGCCAGCACCCCCCACGTACTAACGAACACCGGGGAGCTGTTTTTT. It codes for CASTPHVLTNTGELFF.

The J gene is TRBJ2-7, the V gene TRBV19; D is unresolved. V gave up 1 base and J gave up 2 bases, with 6 bases separating them. This CDR3 spans 13 amino acids. Germline assignment: CDR1 LNHDA and CDR2 SQIVND (reference sequence). CDR3 in amino acids: CASSIGLTYEQYF. In DNA, the CDR3 is TGTGCCAGTAGTATAGGACTGACCTACGAGCAGTACTTC.

This clonotype was counted a few times. The rearrangement links TRBV6-2 or TRBV6-3 to TRBJ1-5; D is uncertain. V was trimmed by 4 bases and J by 1 base, leaving 14 bases between them. There are 16 residues in the CDR3. Germline-derived CDR1 and CDR2 are MNHEY and SVGEGT. The CDR3 protein is CASSFRGERSNQPQHF. In DNA, the CDR3 is TGTGCCAGCAGTTTCCGTGGGGAGAGGAGCAATCAGCCCCAGCATTTT.

The chain couples TRBV27 to TRBJ2-7, with D perhaps TRBD1 (6 bases). V lost 5 bases, J lost 1 base, and 18 bases lay in between. The CDR3 consists of 16 residues. Germline assignment: CDR1 MNHEY and CDR2 SMNVEV (reference sequence). CDR3 loop: CASSPTRQVQSYEQYF. CDR3 DNA: TGTGCCAGCAGTCCCACCCGACAGGTACAATCCTACGAGCAGTACTTC.